Listed here are 20 T cell receptor beta chains from one sample, sequenced in a study of T cell responses to AZD1222 COVID-19 vaccine. The table came from immunoSEQ multiplex PCR; TCRdb's copy has only in-frame clones and leaves some out. Of 120,000 to 150,000 clones in the sample, 80% to 90% are singletons; the top ten hold about 5%. Sequences were derived from peripheral blood, sampled on day 0 of AZD1222 vaccination. These receptors all come from an adult in good health.

V is TRBV11-2 and J is TRBJ2-1; D unresolved. V was clipped by 1 base and J by 13 bases, with 8 bases between them. This CDR3 has 11 amino acids. Per germline, CDR1 SGHAT and CDR2 FQNNGV. CDR3 amino acids: CASSLAGPQFF. In DNA form, the CDR3 reads TGTGCCAGCAGCTTAGCTGGCCCCCAGTTCTTC. The variable domain in full, completed from reference TRBV11-2 and TRBJ2-1, reads EAGVAQSPRYKIIEKRQSVAFWCNPISGHATLYWYQQILGQGPKLLIQFQNNGVVDDSQLPKDRFSAERLKGVDSTLKIQPAKLEDSAVYLCASSLAGPQFFGPGTRLTVL.

This rearrangement joins TRBV20-1 to TRBJ1-2; D unclear. CDR3 length equals 11 residues. With 4 bases removed from V and 4 bases from J, the gap between germline ends came to 7 bases. From germline, CDR1 is DFQATT and CDR2 SNEGSKA (reference sequence). The CDR3 sequence is CSATGSYGYTF. CDR3 sequence (DNA): TGCAGTGCTACAGGTTCCTATGGCTACACCTTC.

The gene calls are TRBV24-1 and TRBJ2-3; TRBD2 might be the D (5 bases). CDR1 KGHDR and CDR2 SFDVKD come from the germline V gene. This CDR3 has 14 amino acids. Between the trimmed V and J ends, which lost 5 bases and 1 base, there was a span of 9 bases. DNA for the CDR3: TGTGCCACCAGTGGAGCGGCCGGCACAGATACGCAGTATTTT. Protein sequence: CATSGAAGTDTQYF.

The chain employs TRBV14 and TRBJ1-4; 10 bases map to TRBD1. The CDR3 loop spans 16 amino acids. Trimming took 1 base from V and 3 from J; bases not matched to a gene: 2. The germline V gene has CDR1 SGHDN and CDR2 FVKESK. CDR3 sequence (DNA): TGTGCCAGCAGCCAAGGACAGGGGGCTTCTAATGAAAAACTGTTTTTT. Amino acids: CASSQGQGASNEKLFF.

CDR3 residues: CASRLDGYSNQPQHF. The DNA of the CDR3 is TGTGCCAGCAGATTGGACGGATATAGCAATCAGCCCCAGCATTTT. The chain combines TRBV6-5 with TRBJ1-5; D gene unclear. V was trimmed by 6 bases and J by 0 bases, leaving 12 bases between them. This CDR3 comprises 15 residues. From germline, CDR1 is MNHEY and CDR2 SVGAGI.

This chain links TRBV7-2 with TRBJ2-7, with D possibly TRBD1 on 7 matching bases. Germline CDR1 is SGHTA and CDR2 is FQGNSA. V was shortened by 1 base and J by 1 base, with 11 bases between the two germline ends. This CDR3 is 15 amino acids long. CDR3 coding DNA: TGTGCCAGCAGCTTAGTGCAGGGGGGATCCTACGAGCAGTACTTC. Protein product: CASSLVQGGSYEQYF.

The chain recombines TRBV28 with TRBJ2-7; 9 positions match TRBD2. This CDR3 is built from 14 residues. V was pared by 3 bases and J by 7 bases, with 7 bases of the junction left unmatched. CDR1 and CDR2 from the germline V gene are MDHEN and SYDVKM. CDR3 sequence reads: CASSFIAGVGEQYF. The DNA for the CDR3 is TGTGCCAGCAGTTTCATAGCGGGAGTAGGAGAGCAGTACTTC.

This clone was counted a few times. The chain has TRBV19 and TRBJ1-1; D remains unclear. Trimming removed 4 bases at V and 3 bases at J, with 9 bases between. The CDR3 loop spans 13 amino acids. The germline CDR1 and CDR2 sequences are LNHDA and SQIVND (reference sequence). CDR3 nucleotide sequence: TGTGCCAGTAGTAGGCAGAGTTACACTGAAGCTTTCTTT. Its translation is CASSRQSYTEAFF.

This chain links TRBV10-1 with TRBJ1-3, with a possible D match to TRBD1 (5 bases). Per germline, CDR1 WNHNN and CDR2 SYGVQD (reference sequence). V was cut by 3 bases and J by 2 bases, with 8 bases left in between. This CDR3 has 14 amino acids. CDR3 in DNA: TGCGCCAGCAGTGATGGGGCCGCTGGAAACACCATATATTTT. Translated, it gives CASSDGAAGNTIYF.

This chain connects TRBV9 to TRBJ2-1; 15 nucleotides align to TRBD2. The CDR3 runs 16 residues. The germline V gene encodes CDR1 SGDLS and CDR2 YYNGEE. V dropped 4 bases and J dropped 10; count of bases not matched to a gene: 9. The CDR3: CASSRQGLAGGAEQFF. CDR3 DNA: TGTGCCAGCAGCCGACAGGGACTAGCGGGAGGAGCAGAGCAGTTCTTC.

The V and J genes are TRBV9 and TRBJ1-1; no clear D gene. The germline V gene encodes CDR1 SGDLS and CDR2 YYNGEE. The ends were cut back, 0 bases at V and 4 bases at J, with 7 bases in the middle. The CDR3 spans 13 residues. Here the CDR3 reads CASSVGYFTEAFF. The CDR3 DNA follows: TGTGCCAGCAGCGTAGGGTACTTCACTGAAGCTTTCTTT.

The V and J genes are TRBV5-4 and TRBJ2-3; D gene ambiguous. The CDR3 extends over 15 amino acids. Germline CDR1 is SGHNT and CDR2 is YYREEE (reference sequence). Trimming left V 2 bases short and J 12 bases short, with 22 bases between. The CDR3 protein is CASSFSSSGYLSQYF. Written as DNA, the CDR3 is TGTGCCAGCAGCTTCTCCTCGAGTGGCTACCTCTCCCAGTATTTT.

The chain employs TRBV2 and TRBJ2-1, with D hard to call. The length of the CDR3 is 15 residues. V was pared by 2 bases and J by 0 bases, with 8 bases between. The germline CDR1 and CDR2 sequences are SNHLY and FYNNEI. The CDR3 region is CASSELASSYNEQFF. The CDR3 DNA reads as TGTGCCAGCAGTGAACTCGCGAGCTCCTACAATGAGCAGTTCTTC.

The rearrangement links TRBV28 to TRBJ1-5; D remains ambiguous. CDR1 and CDR2 (germline): MDHEN, SYDVKM. Trimming left V 7 bases short and J 0 bases short, with 13 bases between. This CDR3 is 15 amino acids long. Here the CDR3 DNA reads TGTGCCAGCACCCGAAGGCGAAATAGCAATCAGCCCCAGCATTTT. Translated, it gives CASTRRRNSNQPQHF.

This chain links TRBV19 with TRBJ2-2; weak D call: TRBD1 (6 bases). Germline V gene lookup returns CDR1 LNHDA and CDR2 SQIVND (reference sequence). Trimming cost V 7 bases and J 0 bases, with 9 bases left between them. The CDR3 is 14 residues long. The CDR3 region is CASTRDTNTGELFF. The CDR3 DNA reads as TGTGCCAGTACTCGGGACACGAACACCGGGGAGCTGTTTTTT.

The gene calls are TRBV6-6 and TRBJ2-2; TRBD1 matches at 7 bases. With V trimmed by 2 bases and J by 3 bases, 3 bases remained unmatched. The CDR3 has 15 amino acids. CDR1 MNHNY and CDR2 SVGAGI come from the germline V gene (reference sequence). The CDR3 region is CASSYIQGHTGELFF. DNA for the CDR3: TGTGCCAGCAGTTACATACAGGGGCACACCGGGGAGCTGTTTTTT.

V is TRBV7-3 and J is TRBJ1-2; D gene ambiguous. Germline V gene data show CDR1 as SGHTA and CDR2 as FQGTGA. V shed 5 bases and J shed 7 bases, with 14 bases lying between them. This CDR3 comprises 13 residues. This CDR3 is CASSIDGEAGYTF. In nucleotides, the CDR3 is TGTGCCAGCAGCATAGACGGGGAGGCTGGCTACACCTTC.

The CDR3 region is CASSVDNPDTQYF. For the CDR3, the DNA is TGTGCCAGCAGTGTTGATAATCCAGATACGCAGTATTTT. The chain is built from TRBV9 and TRBJ2-3, with D uncertain. Germline V gives CDR1 SGDLS, CDR2 YYNGEE. The CDR3 consists of 13 residues. V lost 5 bases to trimming and J lost 4 bases, with 11 bases between them.

This chain joins TRBV12-5 and TRBJ1-2; D might be TRBD1 (5 bases). CDR1 and CDR2 (germline): LGHNT, FRNRAP. Trimming removed 1 base from V and 0 bases from J, with 9 bases in between. CDR3 length: 15 residues. The CDR3 nucleotides read TGTGCTAGTGGTTTGGGCCCAGGGTCTAACTATGGCTACACCTTC. Its protein product is CASGLGPGSNYGYTF.

This clone has just one count. The chain links TRBV5-5 to TRBJ2-3, with unresolved D. V was shortened by 2 bases and J by 2 bases, with 9 bases between the two germline ends. CDR1 is SGHKS, CDR2 YYEKEE, per germline (reference sequence). The CDR3 is 14 amino acids. The CDR3 protein is CASSFGRSTDTQYF. CDR3 DNA sequence: TGTGCCAGCAGCTTCGGACGGTCCACAGATACGCAGTATTTT.